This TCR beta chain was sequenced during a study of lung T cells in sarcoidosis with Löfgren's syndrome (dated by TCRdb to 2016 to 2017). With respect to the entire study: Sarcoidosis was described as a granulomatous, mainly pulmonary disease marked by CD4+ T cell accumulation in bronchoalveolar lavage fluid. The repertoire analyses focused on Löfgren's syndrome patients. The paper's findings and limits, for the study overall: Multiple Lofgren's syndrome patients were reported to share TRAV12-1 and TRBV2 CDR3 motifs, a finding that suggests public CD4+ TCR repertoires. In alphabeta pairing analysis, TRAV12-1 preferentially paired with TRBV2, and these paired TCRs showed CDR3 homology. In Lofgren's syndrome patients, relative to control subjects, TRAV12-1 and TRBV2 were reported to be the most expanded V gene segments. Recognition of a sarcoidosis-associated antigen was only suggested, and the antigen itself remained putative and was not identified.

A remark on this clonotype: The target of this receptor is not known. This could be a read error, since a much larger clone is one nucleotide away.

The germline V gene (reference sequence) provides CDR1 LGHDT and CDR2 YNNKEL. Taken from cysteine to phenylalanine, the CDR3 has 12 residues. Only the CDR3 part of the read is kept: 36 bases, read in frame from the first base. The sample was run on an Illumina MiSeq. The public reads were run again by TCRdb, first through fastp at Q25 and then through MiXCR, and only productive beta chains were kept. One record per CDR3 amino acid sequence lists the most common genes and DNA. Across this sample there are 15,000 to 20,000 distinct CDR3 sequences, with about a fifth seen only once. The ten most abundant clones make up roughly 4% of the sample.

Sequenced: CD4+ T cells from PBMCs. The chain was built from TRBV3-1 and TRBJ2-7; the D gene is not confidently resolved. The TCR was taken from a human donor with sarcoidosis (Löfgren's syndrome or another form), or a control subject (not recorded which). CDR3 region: CASGHMSNEQYF. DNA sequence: TGTGCCAGCGGCCACATGAGCAACGAGCAGTACTTC.